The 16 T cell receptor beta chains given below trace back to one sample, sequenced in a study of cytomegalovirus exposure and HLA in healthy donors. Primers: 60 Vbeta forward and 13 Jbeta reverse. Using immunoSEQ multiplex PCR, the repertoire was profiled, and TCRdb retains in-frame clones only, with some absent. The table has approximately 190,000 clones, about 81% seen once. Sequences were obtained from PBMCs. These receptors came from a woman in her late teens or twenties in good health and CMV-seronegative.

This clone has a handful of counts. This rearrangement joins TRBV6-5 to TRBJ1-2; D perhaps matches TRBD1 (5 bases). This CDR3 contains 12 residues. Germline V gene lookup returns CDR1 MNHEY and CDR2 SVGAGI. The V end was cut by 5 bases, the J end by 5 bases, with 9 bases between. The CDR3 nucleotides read TGTGCCAGCAGTCCGCAGGGATATGGCTACACCTTC. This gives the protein CASSPQGYGYTF.

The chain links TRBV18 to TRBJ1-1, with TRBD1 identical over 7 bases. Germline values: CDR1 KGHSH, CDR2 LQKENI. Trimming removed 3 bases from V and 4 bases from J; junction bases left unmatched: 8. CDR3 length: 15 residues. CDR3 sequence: CASSPRQGRRTEAFF. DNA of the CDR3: TGTGCCAGCTCACCTCGACAGGGAAGGCGCACTGAAGCTTTCTTT. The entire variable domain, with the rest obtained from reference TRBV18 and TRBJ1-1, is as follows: NAGVMQNPRHLVRRRGQEARLRCSPMKGHSHVYWYRQLPEEGLKFMVYLQKENIIDESGMPKERFSAEFPKEGPSILRIQQVVRGDSAAYFCASSPRQGRRTEAFFGQGTRLTVV.

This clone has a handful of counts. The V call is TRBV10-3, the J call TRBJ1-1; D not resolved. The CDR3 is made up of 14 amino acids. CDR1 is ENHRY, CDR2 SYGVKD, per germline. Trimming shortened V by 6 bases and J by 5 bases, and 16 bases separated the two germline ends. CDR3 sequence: CAISVRDQETEAFF. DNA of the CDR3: TGTGCCATCAGCGTTCGGGATCAGGAGACTGAAGCTTTCTTT.

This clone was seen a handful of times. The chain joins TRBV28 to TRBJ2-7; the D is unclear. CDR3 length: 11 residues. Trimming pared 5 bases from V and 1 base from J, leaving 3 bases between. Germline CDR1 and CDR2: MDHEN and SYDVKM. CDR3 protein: CASSRSYEQYF. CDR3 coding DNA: TGTGCCAGCAGTCGGTCCTACGAGCAGTACTTC.

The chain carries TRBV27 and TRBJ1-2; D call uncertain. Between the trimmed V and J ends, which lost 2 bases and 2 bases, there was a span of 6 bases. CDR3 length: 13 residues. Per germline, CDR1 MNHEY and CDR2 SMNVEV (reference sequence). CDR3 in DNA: TGTGCCAGCAGTTTAACAGAGAACTATGGCTACACCTTC. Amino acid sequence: CASSLTENYGYTF.

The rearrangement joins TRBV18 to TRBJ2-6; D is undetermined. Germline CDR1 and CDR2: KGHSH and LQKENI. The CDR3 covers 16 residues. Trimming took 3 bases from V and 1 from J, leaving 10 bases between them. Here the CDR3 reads CASSPSPISGANVLTF. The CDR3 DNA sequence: TGTGCCAGCTCACCTTCCCCTATTTCTGGGGCCAACGTCCTGACTTTC.

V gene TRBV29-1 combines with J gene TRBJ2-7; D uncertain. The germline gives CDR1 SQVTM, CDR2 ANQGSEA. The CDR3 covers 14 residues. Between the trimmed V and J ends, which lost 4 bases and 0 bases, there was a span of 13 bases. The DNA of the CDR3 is TGCAGCGTTGCCCCGACTTACGGCTCCTACGAGCAGTACTTC. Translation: CSVAPTYGSYEQYF.

This chain's CDR3 is CASSLASGTGGGEQYF. CDR3 coding DNA: TGCGCCAGCAGCTTGGCCTCCGGGACAGGGGGCGGCGAGCAGTACTTC. The chain recombines TRBV5-1 with TRBJ2-7, with TRBD1 matching 12 bases. The CDR3 loop spans 16 amino acids. Trimming cost V 0 bases and J 6 bases; bases outside gene matches: 7. Per germline, CDR1 SGHRS and CDR2 YFSETQ.

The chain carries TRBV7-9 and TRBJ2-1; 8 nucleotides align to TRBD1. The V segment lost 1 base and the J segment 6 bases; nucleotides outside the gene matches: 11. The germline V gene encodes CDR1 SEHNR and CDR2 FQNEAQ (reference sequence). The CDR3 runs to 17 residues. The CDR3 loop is CASSLGDRTGWGNEQFF. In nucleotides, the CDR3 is TGTGCCAGCAGCTTAGGGGACCGGACAGGGTGGGGCAATGAGCAGTTCTTC.

The CDR3 spells CASSPGTGGNEQFF. The CDR3 bases are TGTGCCAGCAGTCCCGGGACAGGAGGGAATGAGCAGTTCTTC. The chain is built from TRBV27 and TRBJ2-1; TRBD1 agrees at 8 bases. V trimming: 5 bases; J trimming: 7 bases; junction bases outside the gene matches: 7. This CDR3 spans 14 amino acids. Germline V lookup: CDR1 MNHEY, CDR2 SMNVEV (reference sequence).

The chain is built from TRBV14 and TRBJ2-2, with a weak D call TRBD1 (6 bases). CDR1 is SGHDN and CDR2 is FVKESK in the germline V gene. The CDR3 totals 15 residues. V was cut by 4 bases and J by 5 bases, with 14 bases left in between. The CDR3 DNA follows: TGTGCCAGCAGCCTACAAACAGGGTCTACCGGGGAGCTGTTTTTT. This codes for CASSLQTGSTGELFF.

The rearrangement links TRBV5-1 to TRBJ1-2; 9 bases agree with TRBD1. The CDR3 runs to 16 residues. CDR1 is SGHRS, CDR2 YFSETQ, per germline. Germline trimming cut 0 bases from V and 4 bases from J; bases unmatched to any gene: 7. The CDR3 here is CASSLEPGQGRYGYTF. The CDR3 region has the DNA TGCGCCAGCAGCTTGGAACCGGGACAGGGTCGCTATGGCTACACCTTC. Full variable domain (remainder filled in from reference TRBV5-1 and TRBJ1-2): KAGVTQTPRYLIKTRGQQVTLSCSPISGHRSVSWYQQTPGQGLQFLFEYFSETQRNKGNFPGRFSGRQFSNSRSEMNVSTLELGDSALYLCASSLEPGQGRYGYTFGSGTRLTVV.

The CDR3 spells CAWSVPGGRGYEQYF. The CDR3 coding sequence is TGTGCCTGGAGTGTACCAGGAGGCCGAGGGTACGAGCAGTACTTC. The V gene is TRBV30, the J gene TRBJ2-7, with D possibly matching TRBD2 (5 bases). V shed 0 bases and J shed 4 bases, with 16 bases lying between them. The CDR3 runs to 15 residues. CDR1 and CDR2 (germline): GTSNPN, SVGIG (reference sequence).

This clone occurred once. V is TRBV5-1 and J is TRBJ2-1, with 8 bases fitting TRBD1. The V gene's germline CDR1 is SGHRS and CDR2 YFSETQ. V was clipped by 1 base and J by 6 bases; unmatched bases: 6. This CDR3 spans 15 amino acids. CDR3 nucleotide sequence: TGCGCCAGCAGCTTGAGGCAGGGGGCAAGCAATGAGCAGTTCTTC. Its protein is CASSLRQGASNEQFF.

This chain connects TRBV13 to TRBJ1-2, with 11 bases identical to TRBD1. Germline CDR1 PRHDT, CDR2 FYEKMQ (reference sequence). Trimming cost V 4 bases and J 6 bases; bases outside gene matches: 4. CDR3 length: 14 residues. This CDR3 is CASSSGTGGHGYTF. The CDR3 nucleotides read TGTGCCAGCAGCTCCGGGACAGGGGGGCATGGCTACACCTTC. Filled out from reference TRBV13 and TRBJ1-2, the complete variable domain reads AAGVIQSPRHLIKEKRETATLKCYPIPRHDTVYWYQQGPGQDPQFLISFYEKMQSDKGSIPDRFSAQQFSDYHSELNMSSLELGDSALYFCASSSGTGGHGYTFGSGTRLTVV.

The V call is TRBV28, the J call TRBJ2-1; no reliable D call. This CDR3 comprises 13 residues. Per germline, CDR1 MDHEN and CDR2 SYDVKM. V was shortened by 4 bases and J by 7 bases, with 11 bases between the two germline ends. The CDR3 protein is CASSSPPRNEQFF. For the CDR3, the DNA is TGTGCCAGCAGTTCCCCTCCCCGTAATGAGCAGTTCTTC.